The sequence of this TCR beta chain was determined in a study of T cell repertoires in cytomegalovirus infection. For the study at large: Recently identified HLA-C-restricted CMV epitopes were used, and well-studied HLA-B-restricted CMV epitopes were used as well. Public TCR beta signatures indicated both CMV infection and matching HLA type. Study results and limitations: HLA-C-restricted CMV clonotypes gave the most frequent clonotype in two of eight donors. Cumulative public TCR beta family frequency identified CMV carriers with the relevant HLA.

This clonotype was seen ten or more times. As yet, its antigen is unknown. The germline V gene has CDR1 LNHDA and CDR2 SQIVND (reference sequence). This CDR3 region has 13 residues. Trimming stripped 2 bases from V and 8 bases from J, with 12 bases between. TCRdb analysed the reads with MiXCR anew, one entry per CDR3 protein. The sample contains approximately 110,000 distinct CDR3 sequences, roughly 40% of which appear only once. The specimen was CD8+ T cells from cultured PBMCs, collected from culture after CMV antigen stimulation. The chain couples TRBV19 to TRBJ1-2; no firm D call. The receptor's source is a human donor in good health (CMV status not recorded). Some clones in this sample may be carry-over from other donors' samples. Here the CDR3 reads CASSIRLPEGYTF. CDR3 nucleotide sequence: TGTGCCAGTAGTATAAGACTCCCGGAGGGCTACACCTTC.